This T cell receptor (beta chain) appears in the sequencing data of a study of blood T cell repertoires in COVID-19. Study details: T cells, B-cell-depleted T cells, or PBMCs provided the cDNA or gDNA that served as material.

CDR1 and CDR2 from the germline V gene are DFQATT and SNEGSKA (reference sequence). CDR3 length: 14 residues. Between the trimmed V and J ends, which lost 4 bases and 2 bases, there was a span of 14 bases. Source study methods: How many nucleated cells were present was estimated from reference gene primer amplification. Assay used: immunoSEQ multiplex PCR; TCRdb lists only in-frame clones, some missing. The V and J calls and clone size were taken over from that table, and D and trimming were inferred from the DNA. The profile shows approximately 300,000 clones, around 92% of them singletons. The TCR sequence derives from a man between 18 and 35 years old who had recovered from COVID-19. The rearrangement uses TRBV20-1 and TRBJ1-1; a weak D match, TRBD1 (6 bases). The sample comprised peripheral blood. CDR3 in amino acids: CSAIDRRVNTEAFF. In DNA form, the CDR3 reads TGCAGTGCTATTGACAGGAGGGTAAACACTGAAGCTTTCTTT.